These 25 T cell receptor beta chains were sequenced from one sample in a study of blood T cell repertoires in COVID-19. The repertoire was sequenced with immunoSEQ multiplex PCR; TCRdb's copy has only in-frame clones and lacks some. The table lists almost 35,000 clones, about 80% of them singletons. The material sequenced was peripheral blood. The receptors were sampled from a man older than 75 with acute or convalescent COVID-19.

J is TRBJ2-7 and V is TRBV15; 8 bases fit TRBD2. The V and J ends lost 0 bases and 5 bases, in that order; junction bases with no gene match: 6. The germline gives CDR1 LNHNV, CDR2 YYDKDF (reference sequence). The CDR3 spans 15 residues. The CDR3 reads CATSRDTGLENEQYF. The CDR3 bases are TGTGCCACCAGCAGAGATACGGGACTAGAAAACGAGCAGTACTTC.

V is TRBV30 and J is TRBJ2-3, with unresolved D. CDR3 length: 13 amino acids. V lost 3 bases to trimming and J lost 2 bases, with 9 bases between them. Germline assignment: CDR1 GTSNPN and CDR2 SVGIG (reference sequence). The CDR3 protein is CAWSKELTDTQYF. As DNA, the CDR3 is TGTGCCTGGAGCAAGGAGCTCACAGATACGCAGTATTTT.

The chain is built from TRBV12-3 or TRBV12-4 and TRBJ1-2, with 8 bases fitting TRBD1. V was clipped by 10 bases and J by 2 bases; unmatched bases: 6. CDR3 length: 13 residues. CDR3 residues: CANSPGGNYGYTF. The CDR3 DNA reads as TGTGCCAACTCACCAGGGGGCAACTATGGCTACACCTTC.

The chain recombines TRBV6-2 or TRBV6-3 with TRBJ2-2, with D possibly TRBD1 on 5 matching bases. This CDR3 has 15 amino acids. The germline V gene has CDR1 MNHEY and CDR2 SVGEGT. Trimming cost V 0 bases and J 4 bases, with 9 bases left between them. The CDR3 DNA sequence: TGTGCCAGCAGTTACTCGACAGTTGGCACCGGGGAGCTGTTTTTT. The encoded protein is CASSYSTVGTGELFF.

V usage is TRBV27 and J usage is TRBJ2-7, with TRBD1 identical over 8 bases. Germline V CDR1 and CDR2: MNHEY, SMNVEV (reference sequence). This CDR3 comprises 15 residues. V lost 5 bases, J lost 7 bases, and 13 bases stayed unmatched. The CDR3: CASSPPGQGLGEQYF. CDR3 sequence (DNA): TGTGCCAGCAGTCCACCTGGACAGGGTTTGGGTGAGCAGTACTTC.

This clone was seen only once. This chain joins TRBV9 and TRBJ2-3; 8 nucleotides align to TRBD2. CDR1 and CDR2 (germline): SGDLS, YYNGEE. The V gene end was trimmed by 0 bases and the J gene end by 1 base; junction bases not matched to a gene: 4. The CDR3 is 16 residues long. The CDR3 region is CASSVANGRGTDTQYF. CDR3 DNA sequence: TGTGCCAGCAGCGTAGCGAACGGGAGGGGCACAGATACGCAGTATTTT.

The gene calls are TRBV6-2 or TRBV6-3 and TRBJ1-2; D unclear. The CDR3 runs to 13 residues. Trimming pared 5 bases from V and 0 bases from J, leaving 7 bases between. The germline V gene encodes CDR1 MNHEY and CDR2 SVGEGT. The CDR3 sequence: CASSVDTNYGYTF. The CDR3 nucleotides are TGTGCCAGCAGTGTAGACACTAACTATGGCTACACCTTC.

The chain joins TRBV2 to TRBJ2-5; D uncertain. CDR1 SNHLY and CDR2 FYNNEI come from the germline V gene. V gave up 8 bases and J gave up 4 bases, with 11 bases separating them. The CDR3 runs to 12 residues. The CDR3 DNA reads as TGTGCCAGCGGCCTGCTTCTAGAGACCCAGTACTTC. Amino acids: CASGLLLETQYF.

The J gene is TRBJ1-1, the V gene TRBV5-1; no clear D gene. The CDR3 is made up of 16 amino acids. Trimming stripped 3 bases from V and 0 bases from J, with 15 bases between. CDR1 is SGHRS and CDR2 is YFSETQ in the germline V gene. The CDR3 reads CASSWAVGRMNTEAFF. CDR3 nucleotides: TGCGCCAGCAGCTGGGCCGTAGGCAGAATGAACACTGAAGCTTTCTTT.

This chain connects TRBV6-5 to TRBJ2-7, with 9 bases lining up with TRBD1. V trimming: 3 bases; J trimming: 5 bases; junction bases outside the gene matches: 8. Germline CDR1 MNHEY, CDR2 SVGAGI. The CDR3 consists of 15 residues. CDR3 sequence reads: CASSYGTGRSHEQYF. CDR3 DNA: TGTGCCAGCAGTTATGGGACAGGGCGGTCCCACGAGCAGTACTTC.

For this clone: This specimen includes other DNA sequences encoding the same CDR3. V is TRBV15 and J is TRBJ1-4; 7 bases match TRBD1. CDR1 is LNHNV and CDR2 is YYDKDF in the germline V gene (reference sequence). The junction had 2 bases not matched to a gene; V was cut back by 0 bases and J by 7 bases. The CDR3 extends over 14 amino acids. The CDR3 sequence is CATSRDRGAEKLFF. CDR3 in DNA: TGTGCCACCAGCAGAGACAGGGGGGCTGAAAAACTGTTTTTT. Looking up the rest from reference TRBV15 and TRBJ1-4 gives the full variable domain: DAMVIQNPRYQVTQFGKPVTLSCSQTLNHNVMYWYQQKSSQAPKLLFHYYDKDFNNEADTPDNFQSRRPNTSFCFLDIRSPGLGDTAMYLCATSRDRGAEKLFFGSGTQLSVL.

V is TRBV29-1 and J is TRBJ1-1; D uncertain. The CDR3 contains 12 residues. V was clipped by 4 bases and J by 1 base, with 7 bases between them. The germline gives CDR1 SQVTM, CDR2 ANQGSEA. CDR3 DNA: TGCAGCGTTGGAGGGTGGAACACTGAAGCTTTCTTT. Its translation is CSVGGWNTEAFF.

J is TRBJ2-7 and V is TRBV7-9, with TRBD1 identical over 7 bases. CDR1 SEHNR and CDR2 FQNEAQ come from the germline V gene (reference sequence). V lost 6 bases, J lost 2 bases, and 10 bases stayed unmatched. The CDR3 length is 15 residues. The CDR3 region is CASSMIGTETYEQYF. As DNA, the CDR3 is TGTGCCAGCAGTATGATTGGGACAGAAACCTACGAGCAGTACTTC.

This chain links TRBV6-5 with TRBJ1-2; no reliable D call. The CDR3 loop spans 13 amino acids. Germline V gene lookup returns CDR1 MNHEY and CDR2 SVGAGI. V was shortened by 4 bases and J by 0 bases, with 6 bases between the two germline ends. The CDR3, as DNA: TGTGCCAGCAGTTCCCCAGCTAACTATGGCTACACCTTC. Residues: CASSSPANYGYTF.

This rearrangement joins TRBV5-8 to TRBJ2-1; a possible D gene is TRBD2 (6 bases). V lost 3 bases and J lost 0, with 16 bases in between. The CDR3 consists of 17 residues. Germline CDR1 SGHTS, CDR2 YDEGEE. The CDR3 region has the DNA TGTGCCAGCAGCTCTTTGGGGAGGCCAGTCTCCTACAATGAGCAGTTCTTC. Translated: CASSSLGRPVSYNEQFF.

The rearrangement links TRBV4-3 to TRBJ2-7; TRBD2 might be the D (6 bases). The CDR3 consists of 15 residues. The ends were cut back, 1 base at V and 6 bases at J, with 16 bases in the middle. The germline V gene has CDR1 LGHNA and CDR2 YSLEER. The CDR3 loop reads CASSQGVTGESEQYF. DNA of the CDR3: TGCGCCAGCAGCCAAGGAGTTACGGGAGAATCCGAGCAGTACTTC.

This clone came up many times. CDR3 sequence (DNA): TGTGCCAGCAGCCAAACTAGCGGGAGGGCCTCCGAGCAGTTCTTC. Residues: CASSQTSGRASEQFF. The genes are TRBV7-3 and TRBJ2-1; 13 bases agree with TRBD2. CDR3 size: 15 residues. From germline, CDR1 is SGHTA and CDR2 FQGTGA. Trimming cost V 5 bases and J 10 bases; bases outside gene matches: 8.

The J gene is TRBJ2-1, the V gene TRBV9; 16 bases agree with TRBD2. CDR1 and CDR2 (germline): SGDLS, YYNGEE. The CDR3 is 17 residues long. The junction had 7 bases not matched to a gene; V was cut back by 4 bases and J by 6 bases. For the CDR3, the DNA is TGTGCCAGCAGCATGGGACTAGCGGGGGGGCTTTTCAATGAGCAGTTCTTC. It translates to CASSMGLAGGLFNEQFF.

The CDR3 reads CASSLRGGSYNSPLHF. For the CDR3, the DNA is TGTGCCAGCAGCTTAAGGGGCGGCTCCTATAATTCACCCCTCCACTTT. This chain joins TRBV13 and TRBJ1-6; perhaps TRBD1 as D (5 bases). With 2 bases removed from V and 0 bases from J, the gap between germline ends came to 8 bases. The germline gives CDR1 PRHDT, CDR2 FYEKMQ (reference sequence). The CDR3 totals 16 residues.

This clone was seen only a few times. V and J are TRBV30 and TRBJ2-1; the D gene is possibly TRBD1 (5 bases). V was pared by 1 base and J by 2 bases, with 9 bases between. The CDR3 contains 14 residues. CDR1 is GTSNPN and CDR2 is SVGIG in the germline V gene (reference sequence). The CDR3 nucleotides are TGTGCCTGGAGTGACAGGAGCCCCTACAATGAGCAGTTCTTC. Its translation: CAWSDRSPYNEQFF. Based on the CDR3 plus reference TRBV30 and TRBJ2-1, the full variable domain is SQTIHQWPATLVQPVGSPLSLECTVEGTSNPNLYWYRQAAGRGLQLLFYSVGIGQISSEVPQNLSASRPQDRQFILSSKKLLLSDSGFYLCAWSDRSPYNEQFFGPGTRLTVL.

This chain joins TRBV5-6 and TRBJ2-1; no clear D gene. The CDR3 loop spans 16 amino acids. Looked up from germline, CDR1 is SGHDT and CDR2 is YYEEEE. The V end was cut by 0 bases, the J end by 0 bases, with 10 bases between. CDR3 sequence reads: CASSLGYSFSYNEQFF. In DNA form, the CDR3 reads TGTGCCAGCAGCTTGGGATATAGCTTCTCCTACAATGAGCAGTTCTTC.

V and J are TRBV4-1 and TRBJ1-5; 11 bases are a match to TRBD1. CDR1 MGHRA and CDR2 YSYEKL come from the germline V gene. The ends lost 4 bases at V and 7 bases at J; junction bases unmatched: 9. The CDR3 length is 16 residues. CDR3 protein: CASSLGQGAGGQPQHF. The CDR3 DNA reads as TGCGCCAGCAGCCTTGGACAGGGGGCTGGGGGGCAGCCCCAGCATTTT.

In its sample, this clone was seen once. The rearrangement joins TRBV7-2 to TRBJ1-2, with D possibly being TRBD1 (5 bases). This CDR3 comprises 13 residues. Germline loops: CDR1 SGHTA, CDR2 FQGNSA. Trimming took 4 bases from V and 8 from J, leaving 14 bases between them. The CDR3 reads CASSSPGRSGYTF. CDR3 nucleotides: TGTGCCAGCAGCTCGCCAGGGCGGAGCGGCTACACCTTC.

In DNA form, the CDR3 reads TGCAGCGTTCAAATGACAGGGTCGAGGCCTGAAGCTTTCTTT. It encodes CSVQMTGSRPEAFF. The V gene is TRBV29-1, the J gene TRBJ1-1; 7 bases are a match to TRBD1. The CDR3 extends over 14 amino acids. Germline V CDR1 and CDR2: SQVTM, ANQGSEA. The V segment lost 5 bases and the J segment 6 bases; nucleotides outside the gene matches: 12.

This clone turned up a few times. The rearrangement uses TRBV9 and TRBJ1-5; D perhaps matches TRBD1 (6 bases). CDR3 length: 13 amino acids. Germline-derived CDR1 and CDR2 are SGDLS and YYNGEE. The germline V and J ends were trimmed by 0 bases and 7 bases, with 8 bases remaining between them. CDR3 sequence reads: CASSVDQGQPQHF. Here the CDR3 DNA reads TGTGCCAGCAGCGTAGACCAGGGGCAGCCCCAGCATTTT.